A few counts support the clone carrying this TCR beta chain. This record comes from a study of blood T cell repertoires in COVID-19. As for the study in general: There were acute and convalescent COVID-19 samples, and they came from the United States, Italy and Spain. The cDNA or gDNA used as material had been derived from T cells, B-cell-depleted T cells, or PBMCs.

As handled by the study authors: Reference gene primer amplification yielded estimated nucleated cell counts. Some clones are missing from TCRdb's copy, which holds only in-frame ones; the method was immunoSEQ multiplex PCR. The V and J calls and clone size are taken from that table; D and trimming were inferred from the DNA. The sample records 90,000 to 130,000 clones, over 70% being singletons. The germline V gene encodes CDR1 SGHNT and CDR2 YYREEE (reference sequence). The V end was cut by 0 bases, the J end by 4 bases, with 7 bases between. The CDR3 consists of 13 residues. Sequenced material: peripheral blood. J is TRBJ1-2 and V is TRBV5-4; D might be TRBD1 (6 bases). The receptor was isolated from a woman aged 70-85 years with acute or convalescent COVID-19. In DNA form, the CDR3 reads TGTGCCAGCAGCTTGGAGACAGGCTATGGCTACACCTTC. Protein: CASSLETGYGYTF.